A single sample is the source of the 20 T cell receptor beta chains below, sequenced in a study of T-cell reconstitution after alpha-beta-depleted transplantation in children. Unique molecular identifiers were incorporated during preparation of the TCRbeta library. TCRdb reanalysed the PCR reads using MiXCR and keeps one entry per CDR3 protein. This table holds about 280,000 distinct CDR3 sequences, around a tenth found once. The material sequenced was peripheral blood, taken 180 days after TCRalphabeta/CD19-depleted stem cell transplant. Receptors were obtained from a male patient aged 2-10 years who had a stem cell transplant for chronic granulomatous disease, so the T cells may come from the graft donor.

This clonotype was seen at least ten times. V gene TRBV6-2 or TRBV6-3 combines with J gene TRBJ2-7; 7 bases are a match to TRBD1. The germline CDR1 and CDR2 sequences are MNHEY and SVGEGT. This CDR3 has 15 amino acids. Trimming took 6 bases from V and 3 from J; bases not matched to a gene: 11. For the CDR3, the DNA is TGTGCCAGCAGGAACCCCGGGACAGTTGGCTACGAGCAGTACTTC. This codes for CASRNPGTVGYEQYF.

This clonotype was detected many times. The chain couples TRBV29-1 to TRBJ2-5, with 9 nucleotides matching TRBD1. There are 18 residues in the CDR3. CDR1 and CDR2 (germline): SQVTM, ANQGSEA. Trimming cost V 4 bases and J 5 bases; bases outside gene matches: 20. The CDR3 region has the DNA TGCAGCGTTGGACGCACCGGGACAGGGAAGACGTTTAGTGAGACCCAGTACTTC. It codes for CSVGRTGTGKTFSETQYF.

This clonotype was detected ten times or more. This rearrangement joins TRBV15 to TRBJ2-1; TRBD2 aligns across 15 bases. Germline-derived CDR1 and CDR2 are LNHNV and YYDKDF (reference sequence). The trim removed 2 bases at V and 4 bases at J, leaving 6 bases unmatched. The CDR3 covers 18 residues. The CDR3 DNA sequence: TGTGCCACCAGCAGAAGGACTAGCGGGGGGGCTGGGTACAATGAGCAGTTCTTC. Its protein is CATSRRTSGGAGYNEQFF.

This clonotype was found many times. The chain couples TRBV29-1 to TRBJ2-2; D may correspond to TRBD1 or TRBD2 (5 bases each). V was clipped by 2 bases and J by 3 bases, with 16 bases between them. Germline assignment: CDR1 SQVTM and CDR2 ANQGSEA. This CDR3 region has 16 residues. The CDR3 DNA follows: TGCAGCGTTGAACCCCAGGGACCCCTCCACACCGGGGAGCTGTTTTTT. Protein: CSVEPQGPLHTGELFF.

This clonotype was found many times. The chain is built from TRBV27 and TRBJ1-1, with a tentative D call TRBD1 (5 bases). The CDR3 totals 13 residues. CDR1 is MNHEY and CDR2 is SMNVEV in the germline V gene (reference sequence). The V gene lost 2 bases and the J gene lost 8 bases, with 12 bases spanning the gap. The CDR3, as DNA: TGTGCCAGCAGTTTAATAGGGACCGTGGAAGCTTTCTTT. This translates into CASSLIGTVEAFF.

This clonotype was observed many times. The genes are TRBV6-2 or TRBV6-3 and TRBJ2-7, with 8 bases that match TRBD1. The CDR3 has 15 amino acids. The V gene's germline CDR1 is MNHEY and CDR2 SVGEGT. J gave up 2 bases and V 2 bases, and 5 bases lay outside the gene matches. The CDR3 region has the DNA TGTGCCAGCAGTTACGGGGGGACAGGAGCCTACGAGCAGTACTTC. As protein: CASSYGGTGAYEQYF.

The V call is TRBV7-9, the J call TRBJ2-7; 10 positions agree with TRBD1. There are 14 residues in the CDR3. Germline CDR1 reads SEHNR; CDR2 reads FQNEAQ (reference sequence). With V trimmed by 3 bases and J by 5 bases, 4 bases remained unmatched. DNA of the CDR3: TGTGCCAGCAGCTTGGGACAGGGGTCGCACGAGCAGTACTTC. As protein: CASSLGQGSHEQYF. Full variable domain (outside the CDR3, taken from reference TRBV7-9 and TRBJ2-7): DTGVSQNPRHKITKRGQNVTFRCDPISEHNRLYWYRQTLGQGPEFLTYFQNEAQLEKSRLLSDRFSAERPKGSFSTLEIQRTEQGDSAMYLCASSLGQGSHEQYFGPGTRLTVT.

Ten or more counts support this clonotype. V is TRBV7-9 and J is TRBJ1-5, with D perhaps TRBD1 (5 bases). The CDR3 length is 15 residues. Looked up from germline, CDR1 is SEHNR and CDR2 is FQNEAQ (reference sequence). Trimming pared 5 bases from V and 1 base from J, leaving 12 bases between. The CDR3 protein is CASSRAGGSNQPQHF. CDR3 in DNA: TGTGCCAGCAGCCGCGCGGGGGGAAGCAATCAGCCCCAGCATTTT. The variable domain in full, with the rest retrieved from reference TRBV7-9 and TRBJ1-5, is DTGVSQNPRHKITKRGQNVTFRCDPISEHNRLYWYRQTLGQGPEFLTYFQNEAQLEKSRLLSDRFSAERPKGSFSTLEIQRTEQGDSAMYLCASSRAGGSNQPQHFGDGTRLSIL.

This clonotype was observed at least ten times. The CDR3 reads CASSLEWAGVSYNEQFF. CDR3 bases: TGTGCCAGCAGCTTAGAGTGGGCGGGAGTCTCCTACAATGAGCAGTTCTTC. The chain couples TRBV11-1 to TRBJ2-1; 7 positions agree with TRBD2. Germline V CDR1 and CDR2: SGHAT, FQDESV (reference sequence). This CDR3 is built from 17 residues. The V and J ends lost 1 base and 0 bases, in that order; junction bases with no gene match: 6.

Many counts were recorded for this clonotype. The rearrangement links TRBV6-4 to TRBJ2-3; 10 bases line up with TRBD1. Germline V gene sequence: CDR1 MRHNA, CDR2 SNTAGT. V lost 2 bases and J lost 2; bases outside the gene matches: 1. The CDR3 contains 15 residues. CDR3 loop: CASSDGTGDTDTQYF. The CDR3 bases are TGTGCCAGCAGTGACGGGACAGGGGACACAGATACGCAGTATTTT.

This clonotype was detected ten times or more. The CDR3, as DNA: TGTGCCAGCAGCTTACGAACGGGGTTCTACGAGCAGTACTTC. Residues: CASSLRTGFYEQYF. The chain combines TRBV7-2 with TRBJ2-7; weak D call: TRBD2 (5 bases). V lost 2 bases to trimming and J lost 3 bases, with 11 bases between them. Germline V gene data show CDR1 as SGHTA and CDR2 as FQGNSA. This CDR3 is built from 14 residues.

Regarding this clonotype: Mismatch with germline at one junction end may stem from a read error. The chain combines TRBV4-2 with TRBJ1-1; D is ambiguous. The CDR3 is 17 amino acids. The germline V gene has CDR1 LGHNA and CDR2 YNFKEQ. CDR3 loop: CASSKDNFIGEWTEAFF. The CDR3 DNA sequence: TGTGCCAGCAGCAAAGATAATTTTATAGGAGAGTGGACTGAAGCTTTCTTT.

In this sample, this clonotype turned up many times. V usage is TRBV7-6 and J usage is TRBJ2-5, with 7 bases matching TRBD1. The CDR3 has 11 residues. V was clipped by 1 base and J by 10 bases; unmatched bases: 0. The germline CDR1 and CDR2 sequences are SGHVS and FNYEAQ. The CDR3 loop is CASSLGDSQYF. The CDR3 nucleotides read TGTGCCAGCAGCTTAGGGGACAGCCAGTACTTC.

This clonotype was found a few times. This chain connects TRBV30 to TRBJ2-7; D is perhaps TRBD1 (6 bases). Germline loops: CDR1 GTSNPN, CDR2 SVGIG (reference sequence). This CDR3 contains 12 residues. V lost 5 bases, J lost 4 bases, and 12 bases lay in between. The CDR3 bases are TGTGCCTGGCGAACAGGGAATTACGAGCAGTACTTC. Protein product: CAWRTGNYEQYF.

The sample holds many counts of this clonotype. The gene calls are TRBV29-1 and TRBJ1-2; D perhaps matches TRBD1 (5 bases). V lost 2 bases to trimming and J lost 5 bases, with 9 bases between them. This CDR3 comprises 12 residues. CDR1 is SQVTM, CDR2 ANQGSEA, per germline. CDR3 amino acids: CSVEIRGYGYTF. The CDR3 DNA reads as TGCAGCGTTGAAATAAGGGGTTATGGCTACACCTTC.

In DNA form, the CDR3 reads TGTGCCAGCTCACCAGGTAGGGTCCCCGAGCAGTACTTC. Amino acid sequence: CASSPGRVPEQYF. J is TRBJ2-7 and V is TRBV18; D not certain. In germline, CDR1 is KGHSH, CDR2 LQKENI. The CDR3 extends over 13 amino acids. V was clipped by 2 bases and J by 6 bases, with 11 bases between them.

V usage is TRBV20-1 and J usage is TRBJ2-2; 14 nucleotides agree with TRBD2. CDR3 length equals 18 residues. Germline values: CDR1 DFQATT, CDR2 SNEGSKA (reference sequence). V was pared by 3 bases and J by 4 bases, with 10 bases of the junction left unmatched. The CDR3 DNA reads as TGCAGTGCTAGGGGGACTAGCGGGGGCCGACCTTCCACCGGGGAGCTGTTTTTT. Translation: CSARGTSGGRPSTGELFF.

This clonotype has only a few counts. The gene calls are TRBV23-1 and TRBJ1-5, with D possibly TRBD1 on 6 matching bases. TRBV23-1 is filed as an ORF, its function uncertain. Trimming pared 8 bases from V and 1 base from J, leaving 18 bases between. This CDR3 contains 16 residues. The CDR3 loop is CASGTSQGSSNQPQHF. The CDR3 DNA reads as TGCGCCAGCGGAACCTCACAGGGTTCGAGCAATCAGCCCCAGCATTTT.

The sample holds a few counts of this clonotype. J is TRBJ1-6 and V is TRBV28; maybe TRBD1 (6 bases). This CDR3 spans 16 amino acids. Per the germline V gene, CDR1 is MDHEN and CDR2 is SYDVKM. V was trimmed by 5 bases and J by 7 bases, leaving 18 bases between them. CDR3 residues: CASSPHTGGANSPLHF. The CDR3 nucleotides are TGTGCCAGCAGTCCACACACGGGGGGCGCAAATTCACCCCTCCACTTT.

This clonotype was picked up many times. This rearrangement joins TRBV5-1 to TRBJ1-1; tentatively, D is TRBD1 (5 bases). The germline V and J ends were trimmed by 0 bases and 1 base, with 7 bases remaining between them. Germline V gives CDR1 SGHRS, CDR2 YFSETQ. This CDR3 comprises 14 residues. CDR3 sequence reads: CASSLGTSNTEAFF. CDR3 DNA sequence: TGCGCCAGCAGCTTGGGGACATCGAACACTGAAGCTTTCTTT.